These T cell receptor beta chains were read from a single sample in a study of blood T cells in healthy people across ages. TCRdb re-derived calls from the 5' RACE reads in MiXCR, one entry per CDR3 protein. The table lists around 1,900,000 distinct CDR3 sequences, roughly two fifths of them singletons. Sequences were obtained from blood. All receptors derive from a human donor in good health. CDR3s include the opening cysteine and the closing phenylalanine or tryptophan. Fields, in order: D gene, J gene, clone size, V gene, CDR3 DNA, CDR3 protein. A D gene is named only where the DNA matches it firmly. Rows give clone size only sometimes, using once, few, many, or a class for an expanded clone.

TRBD1 TRBJ2-1 . TRBV7-9 TGTGCCAGCAGAACCGGACAGGCGCATAACAATGAGCAGTTCTTC CASRTGQAHNNEQFF
. TRBJ2-5 . TRBV12-5 TGTGCTAGTGGGTTCCACTGGGGAACGGGACAAGAGACCCAGTACTTC CASGFHWGTGQETQYF
. TRBJ1-1 few TRBV29-1 TGCAGCGTGGACGCAACGAACACTGAGGCCTTCTTT CSVDATNTEAFF
TRBD2 TRBJ2-3 . TRBV7-8 TGTGCCAGCAGCTTCCGACTAGCGGGGCTCACGGATACGCAGTATTTT CASSFRLAGLTDTQYF
. TRBJ2-4 . TRBV18 TGTGCCAGCTCACCCTGGAGAGAGGGGGACATTCAGTACTTC CASSPWREGDIQYF
. TRBJ1-2 . TRBV6-5 TGTGCCAGCACCCTGACAGGCTATGGCTACACCTTC CASTLTGYGYTF
. TRBJ1-2 . TRBV6-5 TGTGCCAGCAGTTACTCGAGGACCTATGGCTACACCTTC CASSYSRTYGYTF
. TRBJ2-5 . TRBV7-2 TGTGCCAGCAGCTTAGGGGAATTTAAGTACTTC CASSLGEFKYF
. TRBJ2-7 . TRBV21-1 TGTGCCAGCAGCAAATTCCCGGGACAGGGCTTGACCTACGAGCAGTACTTC CASSKFPGQGLTYEQYF
. TRBJ1-1 . TRBV29-1 TGCAGCGTTCAGTCCCAGACAGTCACTGAAGCTTTCTTT CSVQSQTVTEAFF
TRBD1 TRBJ1-6 . TRBV20-1 TGCAGTGCTAGAGATCCGGAACAGGGGGAGGATAGTTCACCCCTCCACTTT CSARDPEQGEDSSPLHF
. TRBJ2-5 many TRBV20-1 TGCAGTGCTAGGAGGACGGTCCAAGAGACCCAGTACTTC CSARRTVQETQYF
. TRBJ2-1 few TRBV5-1 TGCGCCAGCAGCCCTCAGACTCTTGGCAATGAGCAGTTCTTC CASSPQTLGNEQFF
TRBD2 TRBJ2-4 . TRBV6-1 TGTGCCAGCAGTGAAAAACTAGCGGGGAAAGATATTCAGTACTTC CASSEKLAGKDIQYF
. TRBJ2-7 few TRBV20-1 TGCAGTGCTAGATGGCAGGGGAGCTCCTACGAGCAGTACTTC CSARWQGSSYEQYF
. TRBJ1-2 . TRBV7-9 TGTGCCAGCAGCTTAGCAAGGTTGAGTTTCGGACAGCCCTCTCTCGCTGGCTACACCTTC CASSLARLSFGQPSLAGYTF
. TRBJ1-2 few TRBV20-1 TGCAGTGCTCCAGGGGCCGGGGACTATGGCTACACCTTC CSAPGAGDYGYTF
. TRBJ1-1 . TRBV5-1 TGCGCCAGCAGCTTGGAGGTGGACGATTTGGCTTTCTTT CASSLEVDDLAFF
. TRBJ1-2 . TRBV4-3 TGCGCCAGCAGCCAAGTATTTAATCGGGGGGCTAAAGGAGGCTACACCTTC CASSQVFNRGAKGGYTF
. TRBJ2-3 few TRBV30 TGTGCCTGGAAACAAAATTTGGGGGGAACGCAGTATTTT CAWKQNLGGTQYF
TRBD1 TRBJ1-2 . TRBV4-3 TGCGCCAGCAGCCAAGATACTACAGGGGGCCGGGGCTACACCTTC CASSQDTTGGRGYTF
. TRBJ2-4 . TRBV7-9 TGTGCCGGCAGCTTAGCGCACGGGGCGTTGGGAAACATTCAGTACTTC CAGSLAHGALGNIQYF
. TRBJ2-1 . TRBV10-3 TGTGCCTCGGGGTATGCGGGGTATGAATACAATGAGCAGTTCTTC CASGYAGYEYNEQFF
. TRBJ2-1 few TRBV11-3 TGTGCCAGCCCCTGGGGGGGGCCGGTTGATGAGCAGTTCTTC CASPWGGPVDEQFF
. TRBJ2-5 few TRBV12-5 TGTGCTAGTCAGGGTCAAGAGACCCAGTACTTC CASQGQETQYF
. TRBJ1-1 . TRBV20-1 TGCAGTGCACCCGACGGTAGACAGTTGAACACTGAAGCTTTCTTT CSAPDGRQLNTEAFF
TRBD1 TRBJ2-1 . TRBV29-1 TGCAGCGTTGAATTAGGACAGGGAGATGAGCAGTTCTTC CSVELGQGDEQFF